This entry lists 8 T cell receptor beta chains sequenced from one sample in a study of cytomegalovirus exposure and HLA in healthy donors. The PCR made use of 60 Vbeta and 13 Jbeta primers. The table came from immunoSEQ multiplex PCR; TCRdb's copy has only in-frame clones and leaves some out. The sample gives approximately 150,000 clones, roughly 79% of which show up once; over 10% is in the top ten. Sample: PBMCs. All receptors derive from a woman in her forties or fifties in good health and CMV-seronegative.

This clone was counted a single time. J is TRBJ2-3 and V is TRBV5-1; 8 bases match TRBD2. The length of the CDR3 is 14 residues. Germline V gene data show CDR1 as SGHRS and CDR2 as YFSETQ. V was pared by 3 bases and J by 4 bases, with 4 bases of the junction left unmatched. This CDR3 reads CASSSAGGSDTQYF. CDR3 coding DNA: TGCGCCAGCAGCTCGGCGGGGGGTTCAGATACGCAGTATTTT.

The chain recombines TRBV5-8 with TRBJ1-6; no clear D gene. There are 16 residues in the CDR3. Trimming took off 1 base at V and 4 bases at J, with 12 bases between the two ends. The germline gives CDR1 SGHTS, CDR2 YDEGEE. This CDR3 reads CASSLLARLYNSPLHF. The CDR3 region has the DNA TGTGCCAGCAGCTTGTTAGCTCGTCTTTATAATTCACCCCTCCACTTT.

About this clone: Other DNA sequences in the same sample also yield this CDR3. DNA for the CDR3: TGTGCCAGTAGTATCGGTCAGGGGGCTGAAGCTTTCTTT. Its protein product is CASSIGQGAEAFF. The chain couples TRBV19 to TRBJ1-1; 7 positions match TRBD1. Losses at the gene ends were 3 bases for V and 6 bases for J; bases not matched to a gene: 4. The CDR3 runs to 13 residues. The germline CDR1 and CDR2 sequences are LNHDA and SQIVND (reference sequence).

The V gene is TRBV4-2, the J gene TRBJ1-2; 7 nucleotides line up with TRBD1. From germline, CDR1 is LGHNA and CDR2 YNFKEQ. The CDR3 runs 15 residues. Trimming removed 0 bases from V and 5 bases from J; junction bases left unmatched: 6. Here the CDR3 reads CASSQEEGASYGYTF. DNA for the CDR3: TGTGCCAGCAGCCAAGAAGAGGGGGCTAGTTATGGCTACACCTTC.

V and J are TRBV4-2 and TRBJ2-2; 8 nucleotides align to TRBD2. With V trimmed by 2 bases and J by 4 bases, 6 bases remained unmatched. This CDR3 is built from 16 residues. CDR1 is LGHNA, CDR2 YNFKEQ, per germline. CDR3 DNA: TGTGCCAGCAGCCAATCCGGGACTAGGGTCACCGGGGAGCTGTTTTTT. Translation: CASSQSGTRVTGELFF.

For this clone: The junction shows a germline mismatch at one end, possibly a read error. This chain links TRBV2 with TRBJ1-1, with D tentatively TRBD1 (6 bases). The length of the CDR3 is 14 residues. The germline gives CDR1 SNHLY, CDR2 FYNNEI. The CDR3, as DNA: TGTGCCAGCAGGGAAGAGGGGGGGAGAACTGAAGCTTTCTTT. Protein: CASREEGGRTEAFF.

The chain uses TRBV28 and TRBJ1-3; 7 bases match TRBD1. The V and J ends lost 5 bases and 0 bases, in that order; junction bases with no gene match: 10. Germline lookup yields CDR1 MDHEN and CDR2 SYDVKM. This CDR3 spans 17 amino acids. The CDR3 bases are TGTGCCAGCAGTCCCCGACAGGGCAATCCCTCTGGAAACACCATATATTTT. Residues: CASSPRQGNPSGNTIYF.

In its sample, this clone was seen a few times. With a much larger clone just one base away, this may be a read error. This chain's CDR3 is CASSPSNTEAFF. Written as DNA, the CDR3 is TGTGCCAGCAGCCCATCCAACACTGAAGCTTTCTTT. V is TRBV9 and J is TRBJ1-1; unclear D gene. CDR1 is SGDLS and CDR2 is YYNGEE in the germline V gene. V was shortened by 4 bases and J by 2 bases, with 6 bases between the two germline ends. The CDR3 sequence is 12 residues long.